One sample yielded the 31 T cell receptor beta chains listed below, sequenced in a study of blood T cell repertoires in COVID-19. Sequencing was performed with immunoSEQ multiplex PCR; in TCRdb, only in-frame clones are kept and a portion is missing. The sample records approximately 300,000 clones, roughly 90% being singletons. The sequencing input was PBMCs or T cells enriched from blood (not recorded which). These receptors all stem from a woman aged 25-40 years who had been exposed to COVID-19.

This clone has only one observation. The rearrangement links TRBV13 to TRBJ2-3; 12 bases are a match to TRBD2. The V and J ends lost 4 bases and 2 bases, in that order; junction bases with no gene match: 4. CDR3 size: 16 residues. The germline V gene has CDR1 PRHDT and CDR2 FYEKMQ (reference sequence). CDR3: CASSSGLAGYTDTQYF. The CDR3 DNA is TGTGCCAGCAGCTCAGGACTAGCGGGGTACACAGATACGCAGTATTTT.

On this clone itself: This sample includes further DNA sequences coding for the same CDR3. The chain employs TRBV7-2 and TRBJ2-3; 8 bases are a match to TRBD1. The J segment lost 6 bases and the V segment lost 3 bases, leaving 8 bases of the junction unmatched. Looked up from germline, CDR1 is SGHTA and CDR2 is FQGNSA. The CDR3 sequence is 15 residues long. The CDR3 coding sequence is TGTGCCAGCAGCTTCCGGGACAGGTTCAGGGATACGCAGTATTTT. This codes for CASSFRDRFRDTQYF.

The V and J genes are TRBV5-1 and TRBJ2-2; 7 positions agree with TRBD1. Per germline, CDR1 SGHRS and CDR2 YFSETQ. The trim removed 0 bases at V and 6 bases at J, leaving 5 bases unmatched. This CDR3 spans 15 amino acids. Here the CDR3 reads CASSLGQGPAGELFF. The CDR3 region has the DNA TGCGCCAGCAGCTTGGGACAGGGTCCCGCCGGGGAGCTGTTTTTT.

The rearrangement links TRBV3-1 (or the pseudogene TRBV3-2) to TRBJ2-7, with TRBD2 matching 12 bases. CDR1 is LGHDT and CDR2 is YNNKEL in the germline V gene (reference sequence). The CDR3 totals 17 residues. The V gene end was trimmed by 0 bases and the J gene end by 7 bases; junction bases not matched to a gene: 10. The CDR3 region is CASSQDLSLAGGREQYF. CDR3 nucleotides: TGTGCCAGCAGCCAAGATCTTAGCCTAGCGGGGGGGCGGGAGCAGTACTTC.

V and J are TRBV19 and TRBJ1-1, with a weak D call TRBD1 (6 bases). Looked up from germline, CDR1 is LNHDA and CDR2 is SQIVND (reference sequence). The CDR3 loop spans 13 amino acids. V dropped 4 bases and J dropped 1 base, with 7 bases sitting between them. The chain's CDR3 is CASSTTGNTEAFF. The DNA of the CDR3 is TGTGCCAGTAGTACGACAGGGAACACTGAAGCTTTCTTT. Combining the CDR3 with reference TRBV19 and TRBJ1-1 gives the whole variable domain DGGITQSPKYLFRKEGQNVTLSCEQNLNHDAMYWYRQDPGQGLRLIYYSQIVNDFQKGDIAEGYSVSREKKESFPLTVTSAQKNPTAFYLCASSTTGNTEAFFGQGTRLTVV.

V usage is TRBV28 and J usage is TRBJ1-4; a weak D match, TRBD1 (6 bases). With 2 bases removed from V and 3 bases from J, the gap between germline ends came to 13 bases. This CDR3 has 16 amino acids. The germline V gene encodes CDR1 MDHEN and CDR2 SYDVKM. The DNA of the CDR3 is TGTGCCAGCAGTTTAAGGGGGTTAGTGGCTAATGAAAAACTGTTTTTT. It encodes CASSLRGLVANEKLFF.

The chain employs TRBV11-2 and TRBJ2-7; 8 nucleotides line up with TRBD2. Germline-derived CDR1 and CDR2 are SGHAT and FQNNGV. This CDR3 is 15 amino acids long. V lost 0 bases and J lost 4; bases outside the gene matches: 5. CDR3 protein: CASSLDLGLAYEQYF. The DNA for the CDR3 is TGTGCCAGCAGCTTAGATCTCGGACTAGCTTACGAGCAGTACTTC.

V and J are TRBV5-1 and TRBJ1-6; TRBD1 matches at 7 bases. Germline loops: CDR1 SGHRS, CDR2 YFSETQ. The CDR3 extends over 16 amino acids. Trimming removed 4 bases from V and 6 bases from J; junction bases left unmatched: 10. The CDR3 nucleotides are TGCGCCAGCAGCCCACACGCGGGACAGCCTAATTCACCCCTCCACTTT. This gives the protein CASSPHAGQPNSPLHF.

Here the CDR3 reads CASSEARSYEQYF. In DNA form, the CDR3 reads TGTGCCAGCAGTGAAGCGCGGTCCTACGAGCAGTACTTC. This chain connects TRBV2 to TRBJ2-7, with no clear D. V dropped 0 bases and J dropped 1 base, with 4 bases sitting between them. Germline values: CDR1 SNHLY, CDR2 FYNNEI. The CDR3 extends over 13 amino acids.

This sequence joins TRBV11-2 and TRBJ1-2, with TRBD1 identical over 7 bases. CDR3 length: 13 residues. Trimming cost V 1 base and J 6 bases; bases outside gene matches: 2. The germline CDR1 and CDR2 sequences are SGHAT and FQNNGV. Here the CDR3 DNA reads TGTGCCAGCAGCTTAGGACAGGGCGATGGCTACACCTTC. As protein: CASSLGQGDGYTF.

The chain combines TRBV7-2 with TRBJ2-3, with TRBD2 identical over 15 bases. The V and J ends lost 4 bases and 1 base, in that order; junction bases with no gene match: 3. Germline V gives CDR1 SGHTA, CDR2 FQGNSA. The CDR3 is 17 residues long. CDR3 nucleotide sequence: TGTGCCAGCAGCTCCCGGACTAGCGGGGGGGGCACAGATACGCAGTATTTT. It is translated as CASSSRTSGGGTDTQYF.

On this clone itself: The sample holds other DNA sequences that translate to the same CDR3. This chain joins TRBV7-2 and TRBJ1-3; D is perhaps TRBD1 (5 bases). V was cut by 0 bases and J by 3 bases, with 6 bases left in between. This CDR3 comprises 14 residues. Germline CDR1 and CDR2: SGHTA and FQGNSA. The chain's CDR3 is CASSLAGGGNTIYF. The CDR3 DNA reads TGTGCCAGCAGCTTAGCCGGGGGTGGAAACACCATATATTTT.

This chain uses TRBV29-1 with TRBJ1-1; D unclear. Germline V gene data show CDR1 as SQVTM and CDR2 as ANQGSEA. This CDR3 region has 11 residues. Trimming left V 8 bases short and J 1 base short, with 8 bases between. The CDR3 DNA is TGCAGCCTCAGAAAGAACACTGAAGCTTTCTTT. This sequence encodes CSLRKNTEAFF.

This chain links TRBV5-8 with TRBJ1-4, with D possibly matching TRBD1 (6 bases). The germline V gene has CDR1 SGHTS and CDR2 YDEGEE. This CDR3 has 16 amino acids. V gave up 1 base and J gave up 5 bases, with 15 bases separating them. CDR3 residues: CASSLLQGNRNEKLFF. The CDR3 DNA follows: TGTGCCAGCAGCTTGTTACAGGGAAACCGCAATGAAAAACTGTTTTTT.

The V and J genes are TRBV23-1 and TRBJ1-5; 9 bases map to TRBD1. TRBV23-1 is placed among ORFs of uncertain function. The V and J ends lost 3 bases and 6 bases, in that order; junction bases with no gene match: 12. The CDR3 extends over 17 amino acids. CDR3 bases: TGCGCCAGCAGTCATCGAAACCGGGACAGGGATGGTCAGCCCCAGCATTTT. Amino acid sequence: CASSHRNRDRDGQPQHF.

The genes are TRBV29-1 and TRBJ1-2, with 10 nucleotides matching TRBD1. The ends lost 6 bases at V and 7 bases at J; junction bases unmatched: 8. Germline assignment: CDR1 SQVTM and CDR2 ANQGSEA. The CDR3 covers 13 residues. CDR3 amino acids: CSVRDRGTIGYTF. The DNA for the CDR3 is TGCAGCGTCCGGGACAGGGGTACTATTGGCTACACCTTC. The variable domain in full, with the rest retrieved from reference TRBV29-1 and TRBJ1-2, is SAVISQKPSRDICQRGTSLTIQCQVDSQVTMMFWYRQQPGQSLTLIATANQGSEATYESGFVIDKFPISRPNLTFSTLTVSNMSPEDSSIYLCSVRDRGTIGYTFGSGTRLTVV.

The chain combines TRBV19 with TRBJ2-3; the D is unclear. Trimming stripped 11 bases from V and 3 bases from J, with 18 bases between. This CDR3 contains 14 residues. In germline, CDR1 is LNHDA, CDR2 SQIVND (reference sequence). CDR3 in amino acids: CAALDCTPTDTQYF. CDR3 in DNA: TGTGCCGCCTTAGACTGTACCCCGACAGATACGCAGTATTTT.

The chain combines TRBV3-1 (or the pseudogene TRBV3-2) with TRBJ2-3; TRBD2 aligns across 8 bases. V lost 2 bases and J lost 4; bases outside the gene matches: 2. Germline lookup yields CDR1 LGHDT and CDR2 YNNKEL (reference sequence). The CDR3 totals 14 residues. CDR3 in DNA: TGTGCCAGCAGCCAACCGGGGGGGCCAGATACGCAGTATTTT. It encodes CASSQPGGPDTQYF.

This clone was seen a single time. This rearrangement joins TRBV19 to TRBJ2-3, with 13 nucleotides matching TRBD2. The CDR3 runs to 15 residues. Germline trimming cut 5 bases from V and 7 bases from J; bases unmatched to any gene: 6. The V gene's germline CDR1 is LNHDA and CDR2 SQIVND (reference sequence). The CDR3 sequence: CASSWTSGGPHTQYF. The CDR3 DNA reads TGTGCCAGTAGTTGGACTAGCGGGGGCCCTCATACGCAGTATTTT.

The genes are TRBV7-2 and TRBJ1-2; 8 bases are shared with TRBD1. Germline values: CDR1 SGHTA, CDR2 FQGNSA. The CDR3 is made up of 15 amino acids. With 3 bases clipped from V and 3 bases from J, the junction kept 6 bases outside the gene matches. CDR3 sequence reads: CASSLAGQGYYGYTF. As DNA, the CDR3 is TGTGCCAGCAGCTTGGCTGGACAGGGTTACTATGGCTACACCTTC.

The V and J genes are TRBV4-2 and TRBJ2-3; 9 positions agree with TRBD2. Per germline, CDR1 LGHNA and CDR2 YNFKEQ. V shed 1 base, J shed 4 bases, and the junction held 6 bases outside the gene matches. CDR3 size: 16 residues. As DNA, the CDR3 is TGTGCCAGCAGCCAAGCCTCGGGCGGGGGGGCAGATACGCAGTATTTT. Its protein is CASSQASGGGADTQYF.

The chain joins TRBV18 to TRBJ1-5; D unclear. The germline V gene encodes CDR1 KGHSH and CDR2 LQKENI. The V and J ends lost 1 base and 6 bases respectively, with 10 bases between them. This CDR3 region has 14 residues. The CDR3 reads CASSPLLGAQPQHF. The DNA for the CDR3 is TGTGCCAGCTCACCACTTCTGGGCGCTCAGCCCCAGCATTTT.

The chain is built from TRBV14 and TRBJ1-6, with D perhaps matching TRBD1 (5 bases). The CDR3 extends over 16 amino acids. The germline V gene encodes CDR1 SGHDN and CDR2 FVKESK. Trimming cost V 1 base and J 6 bases, with 13 bases left between them. CDR3 DNA: TGTGCCAGCAGCCAAGTTGGAGGGGTTGGTAATTCACCCCTCCACTTT. Amino acids: CASSQVGGVGNSPLHF. The full variable domain, rest sourced from reference TRBV14 and TRBJ1-6, is EAGVTQFPSHSVIEKGQTVTLRCDPISGHDNLYWYRRVMGKEIKFLLHFVKESKQDESGMPNNRFLAERTGGTYSTLKVQPAELEDSGVYFCASSQVGGVGNSPLHFGNGTRLTVT.

The chain couples TRBV9 to TRBJ2-3; 11 positions agree with TRBD2. Trimming removed 4 bases from V and 2 bases from J; junction bases left unmatched: 6. Germline CDR1 and CDR2: SGDLS and YYNGEE. The CDR3 extends over 16 amino acids. CDR3 nucleotides: TGTGCCAGCAGCCCTCGGACTAGCGGGCTCACAGATACGCAGTATTTT. Translating it yields CASSPRTSGLTDTQYF. Looking up the rest from reference TRBV9 and TRBJ2-3 gives the full variable domain: DSGVTQTPKHLITATGQRVTLRCSPRSGDLSVYWYQQSLDQGLQFLIQYYNGEERAKGNILERFSAQQFPDLHSELNLSSLELGDSALYFCASSPRTSGLTDTQYFGPGTRLTVL.

This sequence joins TRBV28 and TRBJ2-7; TRBD1 matches at 8 bases. CDR1 and CDR2 from the germline V gene are MDHEN and SYDVKM. The CDR3 is made up of 14 amino acids. V shed 7 bases and J 2 bases; nucleotides not matched to a gene: 7. The CDR3 sequence is CASTLRTGTYEQYF. The CDR3 DNA follows: TGTGCCAGCACCTTACGGACAGGGACCTACGAGCAGTACTTC.

The chain carries TRBV19 and TRBJ1-5; D remains unclear. V lost 5 bases and J 2 bases, leaving 10 bases between the germline ends. The CDR3 consists of 14 residues. Germline lookup yields CDR1 LNHDA and CDR2 SQIVND (reference sequence). CDR3 in DNA: TGTGCCAGTAGTTCAGGTGTGGGCAATCAGCCCCAGCATTTT. This encodes CASSSGVGNQPQHF.

The chain employs TRBV19 and TRBJ1-2, with unresolved D. This CDR3 is built from 12 residues. The V gene's germline CDR1 is LNHDA and CDR2 SQIVND (reference sequence). Trimming removed 5 bases from V and 8 bases from J, with 12 bases in between. The CDR3 sequence: CASSPRVYGYTF. Written as DNA, the CDR3 is TGTGCCAGTAGTCCCCGGGTTTACGGCTACACCTTC.

The rearrangement uses TRBV19 and TRBJ1-6; D is unresolved. The germline V and J ends were trimmed by 5 bases and 12 bases, with 20 bases remaining between them. The CDR3 has 15 residues. Looked up from germline, CDR1 is LNHDA and CDR2 is SQIVND (reference sequence). The CDR3 sequence: CASSVRPEHGGPLHF. DNA of the CDR3: TGTGCCAGTAGTGTAAGACCCGAACATGGCGGACCCCTCCACTTT.

The chain couples TRBV27 to TRBJ2-3; TRBD2 matches at 7 bases. Unmatched junction bases numbered 13, after V lost 7 bases and J lost 3 bases. CDR1 and CDR2 (germline): MNHEY, SMNVEV (reference sequence). The CDR3 covers 16 residues. The CDR3 DNA follows: TGTGCCAGCAAAATTAGGGACGCGGGGGTGACAGATACGCAGTATTTT. Translating gives CASKIRDAGVTDTQYF.

The chain is built from TRBV27 and TRBJ2-7; no firm D call. Germline CDR1 is MNHEY and CDR2 is SMNVEV (reference sequence). The CDR3 consists of 13 residues. The V end lost 7 bases, the J end lost 4 bases, and 14 bases lay between the germline ends. In DNA, the CDR3 is TGTGCCAGCAAGAACGGCCAGGATTACGAGCAGTACTTC. This translates into CASKNGQDYEQYF.

The chain couples TRBV15 to TRBJ1-3; no clear D. The CDR3 contains 14 residues. Germline V gene data show CDR1 as LNHNV and CDR2 as YYDKDF (reference sequence). Deletions cut 4 bases from V and 0 bases from J, with 7 bases between. CDR3 region: CATSMRSSGNTIYF. The DNA of the CDR3 is TGTGCCACCAGCATGCGAAGCTCTGGAAACACCATATATTTT.